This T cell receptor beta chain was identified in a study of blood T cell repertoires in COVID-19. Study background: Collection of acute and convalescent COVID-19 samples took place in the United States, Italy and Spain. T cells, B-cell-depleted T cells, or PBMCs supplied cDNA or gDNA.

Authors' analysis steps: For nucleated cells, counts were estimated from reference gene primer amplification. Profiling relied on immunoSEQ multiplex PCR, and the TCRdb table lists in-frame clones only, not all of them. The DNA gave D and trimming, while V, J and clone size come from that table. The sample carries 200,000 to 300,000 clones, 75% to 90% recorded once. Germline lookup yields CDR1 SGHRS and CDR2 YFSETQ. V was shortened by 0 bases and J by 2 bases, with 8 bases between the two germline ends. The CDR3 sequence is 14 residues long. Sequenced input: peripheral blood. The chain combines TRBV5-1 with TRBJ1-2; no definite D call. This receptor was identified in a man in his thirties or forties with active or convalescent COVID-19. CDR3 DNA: TGCGCCAGCAGCTTGGGAGGGTCAAACTATGGCTACACCTTC. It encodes CASSLGGSNYGYTF.